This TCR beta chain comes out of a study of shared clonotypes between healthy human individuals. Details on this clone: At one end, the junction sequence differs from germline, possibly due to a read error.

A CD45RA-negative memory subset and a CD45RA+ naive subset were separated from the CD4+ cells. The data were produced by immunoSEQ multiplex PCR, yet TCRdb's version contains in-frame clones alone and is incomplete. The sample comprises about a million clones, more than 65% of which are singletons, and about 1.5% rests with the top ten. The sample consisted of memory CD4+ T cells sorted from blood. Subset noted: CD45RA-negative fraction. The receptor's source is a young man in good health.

CDR3 region: CASYKQGTQYF. The CDR3 DNA reads as TGTGCCAGCTATAAACAAGGGACCCAGTACTTC. The V gene is TRBV6-5, the J gene TRBJ2-5; D remains unclear. The germline CDR1 and CDR2 sequences are MNHEY and SVGAGI. The CDR3 is 11 residues long.